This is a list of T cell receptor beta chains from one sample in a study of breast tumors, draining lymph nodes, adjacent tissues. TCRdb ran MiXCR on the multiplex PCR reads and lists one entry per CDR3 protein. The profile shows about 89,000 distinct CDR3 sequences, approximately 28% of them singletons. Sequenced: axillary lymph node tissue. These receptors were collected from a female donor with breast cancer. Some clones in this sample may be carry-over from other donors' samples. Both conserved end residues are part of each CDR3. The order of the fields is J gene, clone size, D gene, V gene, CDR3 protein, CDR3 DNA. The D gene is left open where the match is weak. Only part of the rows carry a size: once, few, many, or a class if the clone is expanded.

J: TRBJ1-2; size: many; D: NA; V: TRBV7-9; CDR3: CASSLETDAGGYTF; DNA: TGTGCCAGCAGCTTAGAAACGGACGCCGGTGGCTACACCTTC
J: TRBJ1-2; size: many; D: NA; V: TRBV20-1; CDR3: CSASLGPRYGYTF; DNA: TGCAGTGCTAGTTTAGGTCCGAGATATGGCTACACCTTC
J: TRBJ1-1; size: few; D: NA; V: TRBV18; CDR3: CASSPTGRGTEAFF; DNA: TGTGCCAGCTCACCCACAGGGCGAGGGACTGAAGCTTTCTTT
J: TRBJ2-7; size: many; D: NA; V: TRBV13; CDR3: CASGPSGTLRSGQYF; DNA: TGTGCCAGCGGCCCCTCAGGGACCCTACGAAGCGGGCAGTACTTC
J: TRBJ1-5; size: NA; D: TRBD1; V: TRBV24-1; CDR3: CATSDSGQGDDQPQHF; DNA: TGTGCCACCAGTGATTCGGGACAGGGGGACGATCAGCCCCAGCACTTT
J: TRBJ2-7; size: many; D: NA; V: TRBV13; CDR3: CATTRWRFYEQYF; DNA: TGTGCCACAACCCGGTGGCGGTTTTACGAGCAGTACTTC
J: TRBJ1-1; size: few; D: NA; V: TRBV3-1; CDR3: CASSQRGHPRTEAFF; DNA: TGTGCCAGCAGCCAAAGGGGACACCCGAGGACTGAAGCTTTCTTT
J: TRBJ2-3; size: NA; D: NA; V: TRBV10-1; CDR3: CASSKGLPVTDTQCF; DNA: TGCGCCAGCAGTAAAGGACTGCCTGTCACAGATACGCAGTGTTTT
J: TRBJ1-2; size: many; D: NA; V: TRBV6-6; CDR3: CASSRPTADRGYTF; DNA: TGTGCCAGCAGTCGACCGACCGCGGACCGCGGCTACACCTTC
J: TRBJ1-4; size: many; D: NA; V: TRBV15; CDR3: CATSRDTGSGELFF; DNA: TGTGCCACCAGCAGAGATACAGGGTCGGGGGAACTGTTTTTT
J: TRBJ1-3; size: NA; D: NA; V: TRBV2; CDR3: CASSARGDYYSGNTIYF; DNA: TGTGCCAGCAGCGCCCGGGGGGACTATTACTCTGGAAATACCATATATTTT
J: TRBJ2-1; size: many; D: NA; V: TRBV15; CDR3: CATSSPLVGEQFF; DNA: TGTGCCACCAGCAGCCCGTTGGTGGGGGAGCAGTTCTTC
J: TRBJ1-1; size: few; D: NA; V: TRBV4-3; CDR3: CASSQVQQNTEAFF; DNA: TGCGCCAGCAGCCAAGTTCAGCAAAACACTGAAGCTTTCTTT
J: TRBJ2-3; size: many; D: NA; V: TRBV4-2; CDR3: CASSQVGTDTQYF; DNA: TGTGCCAGCAGCCAAGTGGGAACAGATACGCAGTATTTT
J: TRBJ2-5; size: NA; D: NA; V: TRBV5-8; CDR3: CASSLGFASQETQYF; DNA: TGTGCCAGCAGCTTGGGATTTGCGAGCCAAGAGACCCAGTACTTC
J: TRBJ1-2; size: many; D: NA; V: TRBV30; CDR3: CAWNGFSGQGYTF; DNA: TGTGCCTGGAACGGATTCTCGGGTCAGGGCTACACCTTC
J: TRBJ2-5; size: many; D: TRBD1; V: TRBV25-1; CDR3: CASSPGQVETQYF; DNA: TGTGCCAGCAGCCCGGGACAGGTAGAGACCCAGTACTTC
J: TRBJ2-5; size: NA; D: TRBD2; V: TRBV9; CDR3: CASSVDSGRAETQYF; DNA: TGTGCCAGCAGCGTAGATAGCGGGAGGGCGGAGACCCAGTACTTC
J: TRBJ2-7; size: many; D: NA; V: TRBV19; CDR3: CASGPGQALYEQYF; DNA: TGTGCCAGTGGTCCCGGGCAGGCCCTCTACGAGCAGTACTTC
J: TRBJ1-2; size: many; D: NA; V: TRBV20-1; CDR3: CSARRPGVDGYTF; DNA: TGCAGTGCTAGAAGACCGGGGGTGGATGGCTACACCTTC
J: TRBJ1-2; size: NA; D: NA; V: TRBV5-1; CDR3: CASSPMFTGFLSNGYIF; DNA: TGCGCCAGCAGCCCCATGTTCACAGGCTTCTTGTCCAATGGCTACATTTTC
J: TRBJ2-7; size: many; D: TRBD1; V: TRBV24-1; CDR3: CATSERQGGEQYF; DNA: TGTGCCACCAGTGAACGACAGGGTGGCGAGCAGTACTTC
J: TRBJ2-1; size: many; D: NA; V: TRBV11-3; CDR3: CASSQTRFNEQFF; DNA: TGTGCCAGCAGCCAAACTAGGTTCAATGAGCAGTTCTTC
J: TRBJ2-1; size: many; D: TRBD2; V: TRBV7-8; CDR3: CASRPTSGRGSYNEQFF; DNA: TGTGCCAGCAGGCCGACTAGCGGGAGGGGCTCCTACAATGAGCAGTTCTTC
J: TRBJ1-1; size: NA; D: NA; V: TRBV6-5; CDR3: CASNPGTVNTEAFF; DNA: TGTGCCAGCAATCCCGGGACGGTGAACACTGAAGCTTTCTTT
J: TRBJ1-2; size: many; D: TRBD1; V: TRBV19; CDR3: CASSIEGTGGNYGYTF; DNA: TGTGCCAGTAGTATAGAGGGGACAGGGGGCAATTATGGCTACACCTTC